This TCR beta chain originates from a study of shared clonotypes between healthy human individuals. Regarding the study as a whole: Clonotypes which were not shared had lower generation probabilities than clonotypes that all four donors shared.

Notes on this clone: Its antigen is undetermined.

Data came from immunoSEQ multiplex PCR; TCRdb stores just in-frame clones and leaves some out. In the table there are approximately 180,000 clones, 90% to 95% of which are singletons. The sample taken for sequencing was naive CD4+ T cells sorted from blood. Specified subset: CD45RA+ positively selected. This receptor was obtained from a woman in her thirties in good health.

This CDR3 is CATSSGTSGSWGRGREQYF. In DNA form, the CDR3 reads TGTGCCACCAGCAGCGGGACTAGCGGGAGTTGGGGTCGGGGTCGCGAGCAGTACTTC. This rearrangement joins TRBV15 to TRBJ2-7; TRBD2 matches at 14 bases. The germline V gene encodes CDR1 LNHNV and CDR2 YYDKDF (reference sequence). The V and J ends lost 3 bases and 6 bases, in that order; junction bases with no gene match: 16. The CDR3 is 19 amino acids.